These 11 T cell receptor beta chains were sequenced from one sample in a study of T cell responses to AZD1222 COVID-19 vaccine. The repertoire was sequenced with immunoSEQ multiplex PCR; TCRdb's copy has only in-frame clones and lacks some. Of about 150,000 clones in the sample, about 90% are singletons; the top ten hold about a tenth. The sample consisted of peripheral blood, taken 28 days after the second AZD1222 dose. Every receptor here comes from an adult who received the AZD1222 COVID-19 vaccine.

DNA for the CDR3: TGTGCCAGCAGACGTACAGGGGCCCCTAATGAAAAACTGTTTTTT. It is translated as CASRRTGAPNEKLFF. This sequence joins TRBV21-1 and TRBJ1-4; the listed D gene, TRBD1, was not tested against the DNA. TRBV21-1 is flagged as a pseudogene. CDR3 length equals 15 residues.

The CDR3 region is CASSWGGSSWNEQFF. Written as DNA, the CDR3 is TGTGCCAGCAGCTGGGGCGGGAGTTCGTGGAATGAGCAGTTCTTC. V gene TRBV7-2 combines with J gene TRBJ2-1; TRBD2 matches 7 bases. This CDR3 is built from 15 residues. V lost 4 bases, J lost 7 bases, and 10 bases stayed unmatched. Germline V CDR1 and CDR2: SGHTA, FQGNSA.

The rearrangement uses TRBV6-4 and TRBJ1-3; the D gene is possibly TRBD1 (5 bases). The CDR3 covers 18 residues. Trimming removed 0 bases from V and 0 bases from J, with 15 bases in between. Germline CDR1 reads MRHNA; CDR2 reads SNTAGT. The CDR3 sequence is CASSDSMGVAFSGNTIYF. CDR3 DNA sequence: TGTGCCAGCAGTGACTCGATGGGGGTCGCTTTCTCTGGAAACACCATATATTTT.

The chain recombines TRBV3-1 (or the pseudogene TRBV3-2) with TRBJ2-7, with 11 bases fitting TRBD2. Germline V gene sequence: CDR1 LGHDT, CDR2 YNNKEL (reference sequence). V trimming: 3 bases; J trimming: 8 bases; junction bases outside the gene matches: 12. The CDR3 has 16 amino acids. In nucleotides, the CDR3 is TGTGCCAGCAGCCAGGGGGTAGCGGGAGGGTTGGATCAGCAGTACTTC. Encoded protein: CASSQGVAGGLDQQYF.

J is TRBJ2-1 and V is TRBV24-1; D is unclear. In germline, CDR1 is KGHDR, CDR2 SFDVKD. The CDR3 loop spans 15 amino acids. Trimming pared 0 bases from V and 9 bases from J, leaving 14 bases between. CDR3 in DNA: TGTGCCACCAGTGATTTGGCAGGCCTTGGGTCTGAGCAGTTCTTC. Protein: CATSDLAGLGSEQFF.

This chain uses TRBV28 with TRBJ2-7, with no clear D. Germline assignment: CDR1 MDHEN and CDR2 SYDVKM. The V end was cut by 2 bases, the J end by 1 base, with 6 bases between. The CDR3 is 13 residues long. In DNA, the CDR3 is TGTGCCAGCAGTTTAGGGCTTTCCTACGAGCAGTACTTC. Translated: CASSLGLSYEQYF.

This clone was observed a handful of times. The chain employs TRBV25-1 and TRBJ1-3; no reliable D call. V was pared by 3 bases and J by 1 base, with 16 bases between. CDR3 length: 17 amino acids. The germline V gene has CDR1 MGHDK and CDR2 SYGVNS. CDR3 DNA: TGTGCCAGCAGTGACCAGGCTCTCTCCAGGTCTGGAAACACCATATATTTT. It codes for CASSDQALSRSGNTIYF.

V and J are TRBV5-1 and TRBJ2-1; D may be TRBD1 (5 bases). Trimming removed 5 bases from V and 3 bases from J, with 15 bases in between. The CDR3 sequence is 15 residues long. CDR1 SGHRS and CDR2 YFSETQ come from the germline V gene. DNA of the CDR3: TGCGCCAGCAGTAACGGACAAGGGCTCTACAATGAGCAGTTCTTC. This codes for CASSNGQGLYNEQFF. The variable domain in full, with the rest retrieved from reference TRBV5-1 and TRBJ2-1, is KAGVTQTPRYLIKTRGQQVTLSCSPISGHRSVSWYQQTPGQGLQFLFEYFSETQRNKGNFPGRFSGRQFSNSRSEMNVSTLELGDSALYLCASSNGQGLYNEQFFGPGTRLTVL.

This clone was seen a single time. The chain links TRBV28 to TRBJ2-7; no clear D gene. With 7 bases removed from V and 2 bases from J, the gap between germline ends came to 9 bases. Germline CDR1 reads MDHEN; CDR2 reads SYDVKM. The CDR3 consists of 12 residues. CDR3 loop: CASTLTPYEQYF. In DNA form, the CDR3 reads TGTGCCAGCACCCTGACCCCCTACGAGCAGTACTTC.

About this clone: Germline is not matched at one junction end, which may reflect a read error. The J gene is TRBJ1-5, the V gene TRBV5-8; D is unresolved. Germline-derived CDR1 and CDR2 are SGHTS and YDEGEE. The CDR3 is made up of 12 amino acids. The CDR3 reads CATSVVPQPQHF. The CDR3 DNA reads TGTGCCACCAGCGTGGTTCCTCAGCCCCAGCATTTT.

The rearrangement joins TRBV14 to TRBJ1-3; 7 nucleotides match TRBD1. The germline V gene has CDR1 SGHDN and CDR2 FVKESK. The CDR3 runs 16 residues. The ends lost 4 bases at V and 1 base at J; junction bases unmatched: 7. CDR3 residues: CASSLRAGGSGNTIYF. DNA for the CDR3: TGTGCCAGCAGCCTCCGGGCAGGGGGATCTGGAAACACCATATATTTT.